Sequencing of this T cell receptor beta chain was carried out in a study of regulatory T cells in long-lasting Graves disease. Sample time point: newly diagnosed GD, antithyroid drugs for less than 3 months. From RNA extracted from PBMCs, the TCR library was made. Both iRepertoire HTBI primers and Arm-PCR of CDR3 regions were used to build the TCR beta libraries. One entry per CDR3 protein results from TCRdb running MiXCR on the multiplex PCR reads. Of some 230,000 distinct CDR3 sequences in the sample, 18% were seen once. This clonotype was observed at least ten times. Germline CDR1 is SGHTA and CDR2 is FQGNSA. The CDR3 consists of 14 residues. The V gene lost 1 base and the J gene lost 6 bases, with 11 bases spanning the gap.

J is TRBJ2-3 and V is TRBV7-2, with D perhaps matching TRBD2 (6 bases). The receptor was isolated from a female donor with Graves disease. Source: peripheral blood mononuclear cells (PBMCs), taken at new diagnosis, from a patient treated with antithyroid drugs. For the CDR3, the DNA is TGTGCCAGCAGCTTAGAGTGGGAGGAGGATACGCAGTATTTT. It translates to CASSLEWEEDTQYF.